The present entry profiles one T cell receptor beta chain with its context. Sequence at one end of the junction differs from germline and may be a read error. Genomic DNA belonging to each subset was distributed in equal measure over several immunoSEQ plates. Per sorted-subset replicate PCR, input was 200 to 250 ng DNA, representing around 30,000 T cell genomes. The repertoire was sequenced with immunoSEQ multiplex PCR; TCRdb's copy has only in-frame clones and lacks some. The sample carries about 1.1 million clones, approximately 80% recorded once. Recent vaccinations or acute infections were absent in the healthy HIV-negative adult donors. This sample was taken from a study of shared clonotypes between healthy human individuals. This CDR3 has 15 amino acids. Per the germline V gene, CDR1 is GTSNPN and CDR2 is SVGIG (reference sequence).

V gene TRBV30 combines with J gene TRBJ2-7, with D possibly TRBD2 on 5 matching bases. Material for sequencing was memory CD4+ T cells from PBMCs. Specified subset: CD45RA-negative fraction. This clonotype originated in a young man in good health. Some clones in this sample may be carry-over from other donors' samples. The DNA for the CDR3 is TGTGCCTGGAGTGTCTTCGGGCTAGCCTCCTCCGAGCAGTACTTC. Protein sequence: CAWSVFGLASSEQYF. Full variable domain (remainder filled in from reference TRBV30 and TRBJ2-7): SQTIHQWPATLVQPVGSPLSLECTVEGTSNPNLYWYRQAAGRGLQLLFYSVGIGQISSEVPQNLSASRPQDRQFILSSKKLLLSDSGFYLCAWSVFGLASSEQYFGPGTRLTVT.